These 25 T cell receptor beta chains originate from one sample sequenced in a study of monozygotic twins with inflammatory bowel disease. TCRdb reanalyzed the 5' RACE reads and collapses them to one entry per CDR3 protein, without DNA. The repertoire table contains approximately 400,000 distinct CDR3 sequences. The specimen was blood. The receptor source for this set is a human donor with ulcerative colitis or Crohn's disease, or a healthy co-twin of an affected twin (not recorded which).

The chain has TRBV20-1 and TRBJ2-4. This CDR3 has 14 residues. Germline V lookup: CDR1 DFQATT, CDR2 SNEGSKA (reference sequence). CDR3 loop: CSARTSLAKNIQYF.

The rearrangement links TRBV10-2 to TRBJ2-3; TCRdb indicates TRBD1, and absent DNA this call remains unverified. Germline CDR1 and CDR2: WSHSY and SAAADI. The CDR3 is made up of 13 amino acids. The CDR3 protein is CASMGGSTDTQYF.

The chain is built from TRBV5-1 and TRBJ1-1; the D call of TRBD1 rests on TCRdb alone, since no DNA is present to check it. Germline V gives CDR1 SGHRS, CDR2 YFSETQ. This CDR3 contains 16 residues. The CDR3 loop reads CASSLGDRGLYTEAFF.

The chain recombines TRBV3-1 with TRBJ1-1; TCRdb selects TRBD1, and the lack of DNA leaves this call unchecked. This CDR3 has 14 residues. In germline, CDR1 is LGHDT, CDR2 YNNKEL (reference sequence). The chain's CDR3 is CASSQGQVHTEAFF.

The chain links TRBV7-6 to TRBJ2-7; without DNA, the TCRdb call of TRBD1 cannot be checked. Germline CDR1 reads SGHVS; CDR2 reads FNYEAQ. This CDR3 is built from 14 residues. CDR3 region: CASSSPGTGGEQYF. The variable domain in full, with the rest retrieved from reference TRBV7-6 and TRBJ2-7, is GAGVSQSPRYKVTKRGQDVALRCDPISGHVSLYWYRQALGQGPEFLTYFNYEAQQDKSGLPNDRFSAERPEGSISTLTIQRTEQRDSAMYRCASSSPGTGGEQYFGPGTRLTVT.

The genes are TRBV5-6 and TRBJ2-5; as DNA is missing, the TRBD1 call by TCRdb cannot be tested. Germline CDR1 reads SGHDT; CDR2 reads YYEEEE. This CDR3 region has 13 residues. CDR3: CASSLSQGETQYF.

The chain uses TRBV12-3 or TRBV12-4 and TRBJ2-1. CDR3 size: 13 residues. The CDR3 spells CASNVRGFGEQFF.

The chain employs TRBV7-2 and TRBJ2-1. In germline, CDR1 is SGHTA, CDR2 FQGNSA. The CDR3 has 15 residues. CDR3 region: CASSFLESSYNEQFF.

J is TRBJ2-3 and V is TRBV7-2; TCRdb gives TRBD1 as the D gene, but with no DNA this cannot be confirmed. The CDR3 has 15 residues. Germline values: CDR1 SGHTA, CDR2 FQGNSA. Here the CDR3 reads CASSAPGGSADTQYF.

The chain combines TRBV7-2 with TRBJ2-5. This CDR3 is built from 15 residues. Germline-derived CDR1 and CDR2 are SGHTA and FQGNSA. This CDR3 reads CASSLINQGWETQYF. Full variable domain (rest looked up from reference TRBV7-2 and TRBJ2-5): GAGVSQSPSNKVTEKGKDVELRCDPISGHTALYWYRQSLGQGLEFLIYFQGNSAPDKSGLPSDRFSAERTGGSVSTLTIQRTQQEDSAVYLCASSLINQGWETQYFGPGTRLLVL.

CDR3 in amino acids: CASRGDTNTEAFF. The rearrangement uses TRBV10-2 and TRBJ1-1. The germline gives CDR1 WSHSY, CDR2 SAAADI. CDR3 length equals 13 residues.

The chain has TRBV28 and TRBJ2-1. The CDR3 runs 12 residues. Germline V gives CDR1 MDHEN, CDR2 SYDVKM. CDR3 in amino acids: CASSFGYNEQFF.

The chain joins TRBV12-3 or TRBV12-4 to TRBJ2-5; TCRdb gives TRBD1 as the D gene, but with no DNA this cannot be confirmed. The CDR3 runs to 15 residues. The CDR3 sequence: CASSHTGGSGETQYF.

The rearrangement links TRBV6-5 to TRBJ2-5; absent DNA, TCRdb's TRBD1 call cannot be checked. This CDR3 region has 15 residues. The V gene's germline CDR1 is MNHEY and CDR2 SVGAGI. CDR3 in amino acids: CASSLARGVRETQYF.

The chain recombines TRBV4-1 with TRBJ1-2. The CDR3 has 17 amino acids. CDR1 is MGHRA, CDR2 YSYEKL, per germline. CDR3 sequence: CASSQDYSTPRNYGYTF.

This chain uses TRBV7-3 with TRBJ2-3; TCRdb names TRBD1, which stays unverified in the absence of DNA. This CDR3 has 12 residues. Germline loops: CDR1 SGHTA, CDR2 FQGTGA. This CDR3 reads CASSHGGDTQYF.

This sequence joins TRBV7-2 and TRBJ2-1; TCRdb calls TRBD2, which cannot be checked without DNA. The length of the CDR3 is 15 residues. The V gene's germline CDR1 is SGHTA and CDR2 FQGNSA. The CDR3 sequence: CASSGGTSGMNEQFF. Looking up the rest from reference TRBV7-2 and TRBJ2-1 gives the full variable domain: GAGVSQSPSNKVTEKGKDVELRCDPISGHTALYWYRQSLGQGLEFLIYFQGNSAPDKSGLPSDRFSAERTGGSVSTLTIQRTQQEDSAVYLCASSGGTSGMNEQFFGPGTRLTVL.

The chain carries TRBV3-1 and TRBJ2-1; TCRdb lists TRBD2, though no DNA is available to test this call. The CDR3 totals 16 residues. Germline CDR1 and CDR2: LGHDT and YNNKEL (reference sequence). CDR3 in amino acids: CASSPRVRLGEDEQFF.

The chain couples TRBV18 to TRBJ1-2; the D gene TCRdb calls, TRBD1, cannot be checked with no DNA. The CDR3 runs 14 residues. Looked up from germline, CDR1 is KGHSH and CDR2 is LQKENI. This CDR3 reads CASSPPQGNYGYTF.

The chain is built from TRBV7-9 and TRBJ2-3; TCRdb reports TRBD2, a call that lacks DNA to check it against. The CDR3 is 13 amino acids. Germline values: CDR1 SEHNR, CDR2 FQNEAQ (reference sequence). CDR3: CASKLEGTDTQYF.

The chain recombines TRBV4-1 with TRBJ2-3. CDR1 is MGHRA, CDR2 YSYEKL, per germline. The CDR3 length is 16 residues. This CDR3 is CASSQDFGAGADTQYF.

The chain links TRBV5-4 to TRBJ1-2; the TCRdb call, TRBD1, lacks DNA for checking. CDR1 is SGHNT, CDR2 YYREEE, per germline (reference sequence). This CDR3 has 16 amino acids. CDR3 loop: CASSSGVGGQNYGYTF.

The chain uses TRBV29-1 and TRBJ2-1; the TRBD1 assignment by TCRdb is unverifiable without DNA. Germline CDR1 and CDR2: SQVTM and ANQGSEA. This CDR3 spans 14 amino acids. The CDR3: CSVDGMTGGNEQFF.

This chain connects TRBV6-5 to TRBJ1-1; TCRdb's D call of TRBD1 is untestable without DNA. Germline CDR1 and CDR2: MNHEY and SVGAGI. The CDR3 runs 14 residues. CDR3: CASVRDRVNTEAFF.

The chain is built from TRBV7-2 and TRBJ2-3; as DNA is missing, the TRBD2 call by TCRdb cannot be tested. The CDR3 contains 17 residues. The V gene's germline CDR1 is SGHTA and CDR2 FQGNSA. The CDR3 spells CASSPGTSGGYRDTQYF.